Listed here are 25 T cell receptor beta chains from one sample, sequenced in a study of cytomegalovirus exposure and HLA in healthy donors. Both 60 Vbeta primers and 13 Jbeta primers went into the PCR. The repertoire was sequenced with immunoSEQ multiplex PCR; TCRdb's copy has only in-frame clones and lacks some. The sample has over 100,000 clones, around 79% seen once. Input material: PBMCs. The receptors come from a woman in her 40s in good health and CMV-seronegative.

This clone has a handful of counts. The genes are TRBV10-2 and TRBJ1-1; the D is unclear. V was shortened by 2 bases and J by 8 bases, with 12 bases between the two germline ends. The length of the CDR3 is 13 residues. Looked up from germline, CDR1 is WSHSY and CDR2 is SAAADI. CDR3 region: CASSEASLPEAFF. The CDR3 DNA sequence: TGCGCCAGCAGTGAGGCCTCCCTACCCGAAGCTTTCTTT.

This chain links TRBV25-1 with TRBJ2-2; D gene unclear. V shed 2 bases and J shed 5 bases, with 15 bases lying between them. The CDR3 runs 16 residues. Germline V gene sequence: CDR1 MGHDK, CDR2 SYGVNS. CDR3 loop: CASSETLLRKTGELFF. CDR3 nucleotide sequence: TGTGCCAGCAGTGAAACCCTACTACGTAAGACCGGGGAGCTGTTTTTT.

Only a few counts were recorded for this clone. The gene calls are TRBV4-1 and TRBJ2-3, with D maybe TRBD2 (5 bases). V lost 9 bases and J 2 bases, leaving 6 bases between the germline ends. CDR1 is MGHRA and CDR2 is YSYEKL in the germline V gene. CDR3 size: 11 residues. CDR3 residues: CASRDTDTQYF. The CDR3 region has the DNA TGCGCCAGTCGGGACACAGATACGCAGTATTTT.

The V call is TRBV7-9, the J call TRBJ2-1, with 7 positions matching TRBD2. The CDR3 runs to 13 residues. Germline V CDR1 and CDR2: SEHNR, FQNEAQ (reference sequence). J lost 7 bases, V lost 5 bases, and 5 bases had no gene match. CDR3 coding DNA: TGTGCCAGCAGCCCCCCCGGGGGGAATGAGCAGTTCTTC. Translation gives CASSPPGGNEQFF.

The table lists this clone with a few counts. This chain connects TRBV5-1 to TRBJ2-5, with a tentative D call TRBD2 (6 bases). The J call could be wrong; TRBJ2-7 is a better fit for the DNA end. CDR3 length: 14 amino acids. Germline assignment: CDR1 SGHRS and CDR2 YFSETQ. The CDR3 DNA follows: TGCGCCAGCAGAAGGCGGGACCGGAGCTACGAGCAGTACTTC. Translated: CASRRRDRSYEQYF.

J is TRBJ2-7 and V is TRBV7-9; D perhaps matches TRBD1 (7 bases). Trimming took off 4 bases at V and 5 bases at J, with 12 bases between the two ends. The CDR3 is 13 residues long. CDR1 and CDR2 (germline): SEHNR, FQNEAQ (reference sequence). The chain's CDR3 is CASSSGGFDEQYF. The CDR3 bases are TGTGCCAGCAGCTCAGGGGGGTTCGACGAGCAGTACTTC.

The chain carries TRBV27 and TRBJ1-3, with D perhaps matching TRBD1 (5 bases). Germline CDR1 reads MNHEY; CDR2 reads SMNVEV (reference sequence). Trimming pared 6 bases from V and 0 bases from J, leaving 12 bases between. This CDR3 is 15 amino acids long. CDR3 loop: CASRTDRRSGNTIYF. DNA for the CDR3: TGTGCCAGCAGGACCGACAGACGCTCTGGAAACACCATATATTTT.

This rearrangement joins TRBV6-5 to TRBJ1-2; unclear D gene. The germline CDR1 and CDR2 sequences are MNHEY and SVGAGI. CDR3 size: 15 residues. Trimming took 3 bases from V and 4 from J, leaving 15 bases between them. CDR3 in amino acids: CASSYQAATLYGYTF. CDR3 nucleotides: TGTGCCAGCAGTTATCAGGCAGCTACTCTCTATGGCTACACCTTC.

This clone appeared a few times. The DNA for the CDR3 is TGTGCCAGCAGCCCCTCGGGAGGGTCTCAGCCCCAGCATTTT. This translates into CASSPSGGSQPQHF. This chain connects TRBV7-2 to TRBJ1-5; D remains unclear. Per the germline V gene, CDR1 is SGHTA and CDR2 is FQGNSA. Trimming stripped 5 bases from V and 6 bases from J, with 14 bases between. The CDR3 has 14 amino acids.

This clone was recorded once. The V gene is TRBV2, the J gene TRBJ2-7; 9 nucleotides align to TRBD1. The CDR3 is made up of 15 amino acids. J gave up 6 bases and V 0 bases, and 6 bases lay outside the gene matches. Germline V gene data show CDR1 as SNHLY and CDR2 as FYNNEI. The CDR3 coding sequence is TGTGCCAGCAGTGAAGCCCCGGGACAGGGTGGCGAGCAGTACTTC. It is translated as CASSEAPGQGGEQYF.

V usage is TRBV11-2 and J usage is TRBJ2-3, with D tentatively TRBD2 (5 bases). Germline CDR1 is SGHAT and CDR2 is FQNNGV. The CDR3 extends over 15 amino acids. V was pared by 5 bases and J by 4 bases, with 16 bases between. Written as DNA, the CDR3 is TGTGCCAGCAGCCAAGAGCCCATAGCGCCAGATACGCAGTATTTT. Translation: CASSQEPIAPDTQYF.

This chain uses TRBV4-1 with TRBJ1-2; D remains ambiguous. Germline loops: CDR1 MGHRA, CDR2 YSYEKL. The length of the CDR3 is 13 residues. Between the trimmed V and J ends, which lost 4 bases and 6 bases, there was a span of 12 bases. The chain's CDR3 is CASSLSGLDGYTF. The DNA of the CDR3 is TGCGCCAGCAGCCTATCAGGTCTCGATGGCTACACCTTC.

V and J are TRBV5-6 and TRBJ1-4; 10 bases map to TRBD1. V lost 2 bases and J lost 7; bases outside the gene matches: 5. This CDR3 is built from 15 residues. The V gene's germline CDR1 is SGHDT and CDR2 YYEEEE. In DNA form, the CDR3 reads TGTGCCAGCAGCTTACGGGGGACAGGGGTTGAAAAACTGTTTTTT. It yields the protein CASSLRGTGVEKLFF.

The rearrangement joins TRBV19 to TRBJ2-6; 9 bases map to TRBD1. This CDR3 is 19 amino acids long. V was clipped by 6 bases and J by 0 bases; unmatched bases: 12. CDR1 is LNHDA and CDR2 is SQIVND in the germline V gene (reference sequence). Written as DNA, the CDR3 is TGTGCCAGTAGATCCACCGGGACAGGGATTTCCTCTGGGGCCAACGTCCTGACTTTC. As protein: CASRSTGTGISSGANVLTF.

The gene calls are TRBV7-2 and TRBJ2-7; TRBD1 matches 8 bases. CDR3 size: 13 residues. Germline V gene data show CDR1 as SGHTA and CDR2 as FQGNSA. With V trimmed by 8 bases and J by 9 bases, 12 bases remained unmatched. CDR3 sequence reads: CASGGTGHAAQYF. The CDR3 bases are TGTGCCAGCGGGGGGACAGGCCACGCCGCGCAGTACTTC.

This clone was seen more than once but under ten times. J is TRBJ1-3 and V is TRBV5-6; D unclear. The CDR3 consists of 13 residues. The germline V gene has CDR1 SGHDT and CDR2 YYEEEE. V was trimmed by 8 bases and J by 4 bases, leaving 13 bases between them. This CDR3 reads CASSLFPGNTIYF. The CDR3 DNA reads TGTGCCAGTTCCCTCTTCCCGGGAAACACCATATATTTT. The full variable domain, rest sourced from reference TRBV5-6 and TRBJ1-3, is DAGVTQSPTHLIKTRGQQVTLRCSPKSGHDTVSWYQQALGQGPQFIFQYYEEEERQRGNFPDRFSGHQFPNYSSELNVNALLLGDSALYLCASSLFPGNTIYFGEGSWLTVV.

The rearrangement uses TRBV7-2 and TRBJ1-4; D gene unclear. Trimming shortened V by 0 bases and J by 8 bases, and 7 bases separated the two germline ends. Per germline, CDR1 SGHTA and CDR2 FQGNSA. The CDR3 totals 13 residues. CDR3 in DNA: TGTGCCAGCAGCTTAGCGCTGCGGGAAAAACTGTTTTTT. Translation: CASSLALREKLFF.

This sequence joins TRBV6-1 and TRBJ1-1; D might be TRBD1 (6 bases). There are 15 residues in the CDR3. Germline lookup yields CDR1 MNHNS and CDR2 SASEGT. Trimming left V 9 bases short and J 5 bases short, with 22 bases between. This CDR3 is CASSDGGAWRTEAFF. Here the CDR3 DNA reads TGTGCCAGTTCGGACGGGGGGGCCTGGAGAACTGAAGCTTTCTTT.

A remark on this clone: An end of the junction does not agree with germline; a read error may underlie this. The chain is built from TRBV5-1 and TRBJ1-2; D perhaps matches TRBD1 (5 bases). CDR3 length equals 15 residues. In germline, CDR1 is SGHRS, CDR2 YFSETQ. For the CDR3, the DNA is TGCGCCAGCAGCCCGGACACCTTAGGGAACTATCGCTACACCTTC. It specifies CASSPDTLGNYRYTF.

V gene TRBV7-6 combines with J gene TRBJ2-1, with D possibly being TRBD2 (6 bases). CDR3 length: 12 residues. V was clipped by 5 bases and J by 7 bases, with 9 bases between them. The germline gives CDR1 SGHVS, CDR2 FNYEAQ. CDR3: CASSHGGNEQFF. Written as DNA, the CDR3 is TGTGCCAGCAGCCATGGGGGGAATGAGCAGTTCTTC. Together with reference TRBV7-6 and TRBJ2-1, the CDR3 gives the full variable domain: GAGVSQSPRYKVTKRGQDVALRCDPISGHVSLYWYRQALGQGPEFLTYFNYEAQQDKSGLPNDRFSAERPEGSISTLTIQRTEQRDSAMYRCASSHGGNEQFFGPGTRLTVL.

The rearrangement uses TRBV11-2 and TRBJ1-5; D call uncertain. There are 15 residues in the CDR3. Trimming shortened V by 0 bases and J by 0 bases, and 6 bases separated the two germline ends. Germline V gene sequence: CDR1 SGHAT, CDR2 FQNNGV. CDR3 coding DNA: TGTGCCAGCAGCTTAGAATCACATAGCAATCAGCCCCAGCATTTT. It is translated as CASSLESHSNQPQHF.

This rearrangement joins TRBV7-6 to TRBJ1-1; D is perhaps TRBD1 (5 bases). CDR1 and CDR2 from the germline V gene are SGHVS and FNYEAQ. This CDR3 comprises 16 residues. The V end lost 5 bases, the J end lost 0 bases, and 16 bases lay between the germline ends. In DNA, the CDR3 is TGTGCCAGCAGCCCGCAAGTTGGGGGGATGAACACTGAAGCTTTCTTT. This translates into CASSPQVGGMNTEAFF.

The chain carries TRBV4-1 and TRBJ1-6; 9 bases fit TRBD1. Per the germline V gene, CDR1 is MGHRA and CDR2 is YSYEKL. The length of the CDR3 is 16 residues. After removal of 1 base from V and 6 bases from J, the junction contained 4 bases not matched to a gene. CDR3 protein: CASSQVTGGLNSPLHF. The CDR3 bases are TGCGCCAGCAGCCAAGTAACAGGGGGCCTTAATTCACCCCTCCACTTT.

In nucleotides, the CDR3 is TGTGCCACAGGGACAGGGGGGCCTAATGAAAAACTGTTTTTT. It specifies CATGTGGPNEKLFF. The gene calls are TRBV10-3 and TRBJ1-4; 11 positions match TRBD1. The CDR3 loop spans 14 amino acids. The V segment lost 10 bases and the J segment 3 bases; nucleotides outside the gene matches: 4. CDR1 and CDR2 (germline): ENHRY, SYGVKD.

The sample holds a few counts of this clone. The chain employs TRBV25-1 and TRBJ1-2; D is undetermined. The germline V gene has CDR1 MGHDK and CDR2 SYGVNS. CDR3 length equals 15 residues. Trimming removed 1 base from V and 2 bases from J, with 11 bases in between. The CDR3 DNA reads TGTGCCAGCAGTGAATTGAACGGTAGAAACTATGGCTACACCTTC. Its protein product is CASSELNGRNYGYTF.